The 31 T cell receptor beta chains given below trace back to one sample, sequenced in a study of blood T cell repertoires in COVID-19. Sequencing used immunoSEQ multiplex PCR; TCRdb keeps in-frame clones, though not all of them. The table has about 7,000 clones, roughly 82% seen once. Material: peripheral blood. Receptor source: a woman aged 60-75 years with active COVID-19.

The CDR3 nucleotides read TGTGCCAGCAGCTTGGGGGGAGCTAGGTCGGAGACCCAGTACTTC. Amino acids: CASSLGGARSETQYF. V usage is TRBV7-2 and J usage is TRBJ2-5, with D perhaps TRBD2 (6 bases). The V and J ends lost 3 bases and 5 bases respectively, with 16 bases between them. Germline V CDR1 and CDR2: SGHTA, FQGNSA. The CDR3 covers 15 residues.

V gene TRBV6-2 or TRBV6-3 combines with J gene TRBJ2-1; D remains ambiguous. The CDR3 runs to 15 residues. CDR1 and CDR2 (germline): MNHEY, SVGEGT. Trimming cost V 2 bases and J 2 bases, with 10 bases left between them. As DNA, the CDR3 is TGTGCCAGCAGTTACCCGACTCAAACCTACAATGAGCAGTTCTTC. Its translation: CASSYPTQTYNEQFF.

This clone came up once. This chain joins TRBV4-1 and TRBJ1-2; the D gene is possibly TRBD1 (6 bases). The CDR3 loop spans 15 amino acids. The V end lost 1 base, the J end lost 3 bases, and 12 bases lay between the germline ends. The V gene's germline CDR1 is MGHRA and CDR2 YSYEKL. For the CDR3, the DNA is TGCGCCAGCAGCCAAGGGGGAGGGACATACTATGGCTACACCTTC. Amino acid sequence: CASSQGGGTYYGYTF.

V usage is TRBV3-1 (or the pseudogene TRBV3-2) and J usage is TRBJ1-1; 7 bases line up with TRBD1. The CDR3 spans 14 residues. Germline CDR1 is LGHDT and CDR2 is YNNKEL (reference sequence). The V segment lost 1 base and the J segment 6 bases; nucleotides outside the gene matches: 5. The CDR3 sequence: CASSQASGTAEAFF. CDR3 DNA: TGTGCCAGCAGCCAAGCGTCCGGGACAGCTGAAGCTTTCTTT.

The V and J genes are TRBV28 and TRBJ2-3; D is uncertain. Germline assignment: CDR1 MDHEN and CDR2 SYDVKM. The CDR3 contains 14 residues. Trimming removed 3 bases at V and 5 bases at J, with 12 bases between. The CDR3: CASSLARGRDTQYF. The CDR3 DNA follows: TGTGCCAGCAGTTTGGCGAGAGGCCGAGATACGCAGTATTTT.

V is TRBV24-1 and J is TRBJ1-2; D might be TRBD1 (5 bases). V shed 4 bases and J shed 4 bases, with 15 bases lying between them. The CDR3 has 15 residues. CDR1 is KGHDR and CDR2 is SFDVKD in the germline V gene. The CDR3 sequence: CATSDQARDPYGYTF. DNA for the CDR3: TGTGCCACCAGTGACCAAGCCAGGGATCCCTATGGCTACACCTTC.

This clone was detected only a few times. The V gene is TRBV7-9, the J gene TRBJ2-3; a weak D match, TRBD1 (6 bases). Looked up from germline, CDR1 is SEHNR and CDR2 is FQNEAQ (reference sequence). Trimming pared 5 bases from V and 2 bases from J, leaving 14 bases between. The CDR3 extends over 15 amino acids. CDR3 in amino acids: CASSPQGLITDTQYF. The CDR3 nucleotides are TGTGCCAGCAGCCCTCAGGGGCTTATCACAGATACGCAGTATTTT.

In its sample, this clone was seen once. The CDR3 spells CASRENRASRNQPQHF. The CDR3 coding sequence is TGTGCCAGTAGGGAAAACAGGGCCTCCCGCAATCAGCCCCAGCATTTT. V usage is TRBV19 and J usage is TRBJ1-5; D possibly corresponds to TRBD1 (6 bases). Per the germline V gene, CDR1 is LNHDA and CDR2 is SQIVND (reference sequence). The CDR3 length is 16 residues. V was pared by 6 bases and J by 2 bases, with 17 bases between.

This rearrangement joins TRBV14 to TRBJ2-2, with 9 bases matching TRBD2. V dropped 1 base and J dropped 7; count of bases not matched to a gene: 16. The CDR3 loop spans 19 amino acids. From germline, CDR1 is SGHDN and CDR2 FVKESK. In DNA, the CDR3 is TGTGCCAGCAGCCAAGCCTGGAGTAGCGGGGGCAATAGCGGCGGGGAGCTGTTTTTT. Protein sequence: CASSQAWSSGGNSGGELFF.

The chain links TRBV28 to TRBJ1-5; D is possibly TRBD1 (6 bases). V lost 5 bases and J 4 bases, leaving 12 bases between the germline ends. CDR1 is MDHEN, CDR2 SYDVKM, per germline. This CDR3 spans 14 amino acids. The CDR3 sequence is CASSKTGSNQPQHF. CDR3 DNA sequence: TGTGCCAGCAGTAAAACAGGGTCAAATCAGCCCCAGCATTTT.

This clone is classed as medium-sized. This chain joins TRBV27 and TRBJ1-2, with 8 bases lining up with TRBD1. V gave up 5 bases and J gave up 8 bases; unmatched junction bases: 10. Germline V lookup: CDR1 MNHEY, CDR2 SMNVEV (reference sequence). This CDR3 has 14 residues. The CDR3 coding sequence is TGTGCCAGCAGTACTCAGGGGGCCTTCTGGGGCTACACCTTC. This sequence encodes CASSTQGAFWGYTF.

The chain employs TRBV27 and TRBJ2-2; TRBD2 agrees at 7 bases. CDR3 length: 16 amino acids. Germline CDR1 and CDR2: MNHEY and SMNVEV (reference sequence). V gave up 5 bases and J gave up 4 bases; unmatched junction bases: 10. The CDR3 is CASSPASGGVTGELFF. The CDR3 DNA reads TGTGCCAGCAGTCCTGCTAGCGGAGGGGTCACCGGGGAGCTGTTTTTT.

This clone was detected once. The chain couples TRBV7-9 to TRBJ1-2; 8 bases fit TRBD1. Germline CDR1 reads SEHNR; CDR2 reads FQNEAQ (reference sequence). The CDR3 is made up of 16 amino acids. The V gene end was trimmed by 3 bases and the J gene end by 4 bases; junction bases not matched to a gene: 10. CDR3 in amino acids: CASSLSNNRGGYGYTF. The CDR3 coding sequence is TGTGCCAGCAGCTTGAGCAATAACAGGGGGGGCTATGGCTACACCTTC.

This clone was seen only once. CDR3 in amino acids: CASSRTGIAYEQYF. The CDR3 DNA is TGTGCCAGCAGTAGGACAGGGATCGCCTACGAGCAGTACTTC. The chain links TRBV6-6 to TRBJ2-7; TRBD1 agrees at 8 bases. J was trimmed by 2 bases and V by 5 bases; bases with no gene match: 5. Germline V gene data show CDR1 as MNHNY and CDR2 as SVGAGI (reference sequence). The CDR3 has 14 residues.

The chain combines TRBV9 with TRBJ2-7, with D perhaps matching TRBD1 (6 bases). There are 15 residues in the CDR3. In germline, CDR1 is SGDLS, CDR2 YYNGEE. V was cut by 4 bases and J by 2 bases, with 16 bases left in between. The chain's CDR3 is CASSPRPGVAYEQYF. The CDR3 DNA reads TGTGCCAGCAGCCCCCGGCCAGGGGTAGCCTACGAGCAGTACTTC.

J is TRBJ1-1 and V is TRBV5-1; 7 positions match TRBD1. The CDR3 sequence is 14 residues long. Germline loops: CDR1 SGHRS, CDR2 YFSETQ. The junction had 5 bases not matched to a gene; V was cut back by 5 bases and J by 1 base. In DNA, the CDR3 is TGCGCCAGCAGTTCAAACAGGGGGAACACTGAAGCTTTCTTT. Amino acids: CASSSNRGNTEAFF.

This chain connects TRBV6-4 to TRBJ2-1, with 9 bases matching TRBD2. CDR3 length equals 16 residues. With 0 bases clipped from V and 4 bases from J, the junction kept 4 bases outside the gene matches. From germline, CDR1 is MRHNA and CDR2 SNTAGT. Here the CDR3 reads CASSDSGGGVYNEQFF. The CDR3 nucleotides read TGTGCCAGCAGTGACTCTGGCGGGGGGGTTTACAATGAGCAGTTCTTC.

The J gene is TRBJ1-1, the V gene TRBV24-1; D might be TRBD1 (5 bases). The CDR3 runs 11 residues. Per germline, CDR1 KGHDR and CDR2 SFDVKD. Trimming removed 10 bases from V and 2 bases from J, with 7 bases in between. This CDR3 reads CATRGNTEAFF. CDR3 DNA sequence: TGTGCCACTAGGGGTAACACTGAAGCTTTCTTT.

This chain's CDR3 is CASILGVNSSPLHF. CDR3 in DNA: TGTGCCAGCATCCTGGGCGTGAACTCGTCACCCCTCCACTTT. This rearrangement joins TRBV7-2 to TRBJ1-6; D unclear. Germline V gives CDR1 SGHTA, CDR2 FQGNSA. This CDR3 is built from 14 residues. Between the trimmed V and J ends, which lost 7 bases and 10 bases, there was a span of 17 bases.

V gene TRBV9 combines with J gene TRBJ1-1; 8 nucleotides agree with TRBD1. Germline V CDR1 and CDR2: SGDLS, YYNGEE. The CDR3 spans 14 residues. V shed 3 bases and J 4 bases; nucleotides not matched to a gene: 5. The CDR3 spells CASSAYRGSTEAFF. CDR3 bases: TGTGCCAGCAGCGCCTACAGGGGGTCCACTGAAGCTTTCTTT.

As to this clone: One end of the junction is discordant with germline, which a read error may explain. The V gene is TRBV7-7, the J gene TRBJ1-1; D is unresolved. Per the germline V gene, CDR1 is SSHAT and CDR2 is FNYEAQ (reference sequence). The CDR3 spans 13 residues. DNA for the CDR3: TGTGCTAGCAGCCCTAACCCTAGTACACCAGCTTTCTTT. Translating gives CASSPNPSTPAFF.

The chain couples TRBV19 to TRBJ1-4, with D unresolved. Trimming stripped 5 bases from V and 5 bases from J, with 15 bases between. The CDR3 contains 15 residues. Germline CDR1 reads LNHDA; CDR2 reads SQIVND (reference sequence). CDR3: CASSPEGRVNEKLFF. CDR3 in DNA: TGTGCCAGTAGTCCGGAGGGCAGAGTAAATGAAAAACTGTTTTTT.

The rearrangement uses TRBV27 and TRBJ1-2; 7 positions match TRBD1. The CDR3 has 16 residues. Trimming cost V 0 bases and J 2 bases; bases outside gene matches: 6. Germline V gene lookup returns CDR1 MNHEY and CDR2 SMNVEV (reference sequence). The CDR3 protein is CASSLSGLTGNYGYTF. CDR3 sequence (DNA): TGTGCCAGCAGTTTATCGGGATTGACAGGGAACTATGGCTACACCTTC.

This sequence joins TRBV7-9 and TRBJ1-2, with D perhaps TRBD1 (6 bases). Germline CDR1 is SEHNR and CDR2 is FQNEAQ (reference sequence). The CDR3 extends over 15 amino acids. Trimming removed 1 base at V and 0 bases at J, with 9 bases between. The CDR3: CASSLVRGTNYGYTF. Written as DNA, the CDR3 is TGTGCCAGCAGCTTAGTGAGGGGGACTAACTATGGCTACACCTTC.

The genes are TRBV27 and TRBJ1-2; D gene unclear. Germline assignment: CDR1 MNHEY and CDR2 SMNVEV (reference sequence). V was cut by 7 bases and J by 7 bases, with 16 bases left in between. The CDR3 is 13 residues long. This chain's CDR3 is CASTSQLSSGYTF. The CDR3 DNA follows: TGTGCCAGCACCTCCCAACTGTCTTCTGGCTACACCTTC.

The chain links TRBV19 to TRBJ1-1, with a weak D call TRBD1 (5 bases). Germline values: CDR1 LNHDA, CDR2 SQIVND (reference sequence). V was shortened by 10 bases and J by 6 bases, with 12 bases between the two germline ends. The CDR3 length is 11 residues. The CDR3 DNA sequence: TGTGCCACCATCGGGGGTTCTGAAGCTTTCTTT. Amino acids: CATIGGSEAFF.

There are a few counts of this clone. The chain links TRBV5-6 to TRBJ2-5; 9 nucleotides match TRBD2. Germline-derived CDR1 and CDR2 are SGHDT and YYEEEE. The CDR3 totals 16 residues. With V trimmed by 1 base and J by 4 bases, 8 bases remained unmatched. In nucleotides, the CDR3 is TGTGCCAGCAGCTTGTTTAGAGCGGGGGGAAGAGAGACCCAGTACTTC. Protein product: CASSLFRAGGRETQYF.

The rearrangement joins TRBV10-3 to TRBJ2-5; 8 bases line up with TRBD1. Germline V gene lookup returns CDR1 ENHRY and CDR2 SYGVKD. This CDR3 is 13 amino acids long. The V gene end was trimmed by 7 bases and the J gene end by 5 bases; junction bases not matched to a gene: 6. CDR3: CAIKGQGGETQYF. In DNA, the CDR3 is TGTGCCATCAAAGGACAGGGTGGGGAGACCCAGTACTTC.

The chain employs TRBV7-3 and TRBJ1-6; possibly TRBD1 for D (5 bases). Germline-derived CDR1 and CDR2 are SGHTA and FQGTGA. Trimming stripped 1 base from V and 7 bases from J, with 14 bases between. CDR3 length: 16 amino acids. CDR3 DNA: TGTGCCAGCAGCTTAAACCCAGGGTTGGGGAATTCACCCCTCCACTTT. Encoded protein: CASSLNPGLGNSPLHF.

The chain carries TRBV4-2 and TRBJ1-3; D gene uncertain. Looked up from germline, CDR1 is LGHNA and CDR2 is YNFKEQ. Trimming took off 1 base at V and 6 bases at J, with 4 bases between the two ends. The CDR3 runs to 12 residues. The CDR3 protein is CASSQAVNTIYF. In DNA, the CDR3 is TGTGCCAGCAGCCAAGCGGTAAACACCATATATTTT.

This sequence joins TRBV7-2 and TRBJ1-1; TRBD1 matches at 11 bases. Trimming took 1 base from V and 4 from J; bases not matched to a gene: 5. The germline gives CDR1 SGHTA, CDR2 FQGNSA. This CDR3 has 16 amino acids. CDR3 sequence reads: CASSLGGQGAGTEAFF. The CDR3 DNA follows: TGTGCCAGCAGCTTAGGTGGACAGGGGGCCGGCACTGAAGCTTTCTTT.